The clone carrying this T cell receptor (beta chain) was found once. The sample belongs to a study of T cell clones after liver transplantation. The overall study: Three of the eight recipients were HCV-positive; the rest had non-autoimmune, non-viral transplant indications.

Thawed unstimulated PBMCs were FACS-sorted by CD3, CD4 and CD8 into two populations. Sequenced by immunoSEQ multiplex PCR; TCRdb stores in-frame clones only, minus some. The sample lists over 100,000 clones, 82% occurring once. Germline assignment: CDR1 SNHLY and CDR2 FYNNEI. The CDR3 length is 14 residues. V lost 11 bases, J lost 4 bases, and 6 bases stayed unmatched. The receptor comes from a human donor who received a liver transplant. The rearrangement links TRBV2 to TRBJ2-1, with 12 bases matching TRBD2. Here the sequenced sample was CD4+ T cells from blood, taken before liver transplant. The CDR3 nucleotides read TGTGCCCGCTCTAGCGGGAGGGGGTACAATGAGCAGTTCTTC. It specifies CARSSGRGYNEQFF.